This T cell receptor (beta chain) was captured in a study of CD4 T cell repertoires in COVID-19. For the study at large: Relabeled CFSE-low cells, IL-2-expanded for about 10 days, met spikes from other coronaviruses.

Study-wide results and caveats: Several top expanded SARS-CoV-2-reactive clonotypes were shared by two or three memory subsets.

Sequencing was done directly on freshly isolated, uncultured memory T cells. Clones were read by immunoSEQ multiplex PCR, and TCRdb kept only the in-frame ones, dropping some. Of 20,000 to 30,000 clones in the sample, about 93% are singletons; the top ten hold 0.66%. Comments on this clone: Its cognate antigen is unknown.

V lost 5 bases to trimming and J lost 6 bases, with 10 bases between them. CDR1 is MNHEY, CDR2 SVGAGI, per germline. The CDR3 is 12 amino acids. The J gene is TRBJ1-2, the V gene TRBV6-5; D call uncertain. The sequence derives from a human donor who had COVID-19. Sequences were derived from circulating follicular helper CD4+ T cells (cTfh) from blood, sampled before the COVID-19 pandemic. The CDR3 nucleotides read TGTGCCAGCAGTCGGGGATCCGATGGCTACACCTTC. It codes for CASSRGSDGYTF.